The next 13 T cell receptor beta chains were all read from a single sample in a study of T cells after yellow fever vaccination. TCRdb used MiXCR to reprocess the 5' RACE reads, holding one entry per CDR3 protein. The sample lists approximately 300,000 distinct CDR3 sequences, around 6.8% occurring once. This sample comprised PBMCs, obtained about 49 days after the first yellow fever vaccination. The receptors shown here come from a young man who received the YFV17D yellow fever vaccine.

The chain employs TRBV28 and TRBJ1-2; TRBD1 might be the D (5 bases). CDR3 length: 13 amino acids. The V end was cut by 4 bases, the J end by 6 bases, with 12 bases between. Per the germline V gene, CDR1 is MDHEN and CDR2 is SYDVKM. The CDR3 protein is CASSSNGGDGYTF. The CDR3 coding sequence is TGTGCCAGCAGTTCAAATGGGGGGGATGGCTACACCTTC.

In this sample, this clonotype turned up a few times. The gene calls are TRBV10-3 and TRBJ2-3, with D possibly being TRBD1 or TRBD2 (5 bases each). V lost 2 bases and J 1 base, leaving 13 bases between the germline ends. The CDR3 runs 16 residues. Germline-derived CDR1 and CDR2 are ENHRY and SYGVKD. In nucleotides, the CDR3 is TGTGCCATCAGTGAGGGGGAGACAGTGGGCACAGATACGCAGTATTTT. It specifies CAISEGETVGTDTQYF.

The rearrangement uses TRBV25-1 and TRBJ2-5, with D perhaps TRBD2 (7 bases). Germline CDR1 and CDR2: MGHDK and SYGVNS. This CDR3 has 13 amino acids. Trimming cost V 9 bases and J 3 bases, with 14 bases left between them. DNA for the CDR3: TGTGCCAGGGGGGGGCCTGAAGAAGAGACCCAGTACTTC. It yields the protein CARGGPEEETQYF. Full variable domain (missing parts from reference TRBV25-1 and TRBJ2-5): EADIYQTPRYLVIGTGKKITLECSQTMGHDKMYWYQQDPGMELHLIHYSYGVNSTEKGDLSSESTVSRIRTEHFPLTLESARPSHTSQYLCARGGPEEETQYFGPGTRLLVL.

This clonotype has a handful of counts. The J gene is TRBJ2-7, the V gene TRBV5-1; tentative D call: TRBD1 (5 bases). Germline lookup yields CDR1 SGHRS and CDR2 YFSETQ. The V end lost 4 bases, the J end lost 3 bases, and 23 bases lay between the germline ends. CDR3 length: 17 amino acids. The CDR3 spells CASSPRRKGFVGYEQYF. The CDR3 region has the DNA TGCGCCAGCAGCCCCCGACGGAAGGGGTTCGTCGGCTACGAGCAGTACTTC.

This chain links TRBV20-1 with TRBJ1-3; no clear D gene. V was cut by 1 base and J by 4 bases, with 8 bases left in between. The CDR3 spans 13 residues. Germline CDR1 and CDR2: DFQATT and SNEGSKA (reference sequence). The CDR3 loop is CSARARSGNTIYF. The CDR3 DNA is TGCAGTGCTAGAGCCCGGTCCGGAAACACCATATATTTT.

This clonotype appeared many times. The chain uses TRBV29-1 and TRBJ1-1; 11 positions match TRBD1. V gave up 6 bases and J gave up 1 base; unmatched junction bases: 10. Germline V CDR1 and CDR2: SQVTM, ANQGSEA. CDR3 length equals 16 residues. The CDR3 DNA is TGCAGCGTCTCCGGGACAGGGGGTGGGTCGAACACTGAAGCTTTCTTT. Encoded protein: CSVSGTGGGSNTEAFF.

This clonotype was recorded at least ten times. This chain joins TRBV7-9 and TRBJ1-1; 7 nucleotides align to TRBD1. The length of the CDR3 is 16 residues. Germline CDR1 and CDR2: SEHNR and FQNEAQ (reference sequence). V was pared by 3 bases and J by 11 bases, with 18 bases of the junction left unmatched. CDR3 sequence reads: CASSFLFPTGVLLAFF. In DNA, the CDR3 is TGTGCCAGCAGCTTTCTATTTCCCACAGGGGTCTTGCTTGCTTTCTTT.

This sequence joins TRBV11-2 and TRBJ2-7, with D perhaps TRBD1 (6 bases). The CDR3 has 11 residues. CDR1 and CDR2 (germline): SGHAT, FQNNGV. The V gene lost 5 bases and the J gene lost 9 bases, with 11 bases spanning the gap. The CDR3 loop is CASSALDRQYF. CDR3 bases: TGTGCCAGCAGCGCACTGGACAGGCAGTACTTC.

This clonotype turned up a few times. This rearrangement joins TRBV6-5 to TRBJ2-1, with D possibly TRBD2 on 6 matching bases. The CDR3 is made up of 17 amino acids. V shed 0 bases and J shed 3 bases, with 15 bases lying between them. Germline V gene data show CDR1 as MNHEY and CDR2 as SVGAGI. Here the CDR3 DNA reads TGTGCCAGCAGTTACTCGAAGTGGACTAAGAGCTACAATGAGCAGTTCTTC. Encoded protein: CASSYSKWTKSYNEQFF.

This clonotype was observed many times. The CDR3 DNA is TGCGCCAGCACTGATCGGCAGGGGATGAACACTGAAGCTTTCTTT. Translating it yields CASTDRQGMNTEAFF. The chain recombines TRBV5-1 with TRBJ1-1; perhaps TRBD1 as D (6 bases). From germline, CDR1 is SGHRS and CDR2 YFSETQ. The CDR3 totals 15 residues. The ends were cut back, 6 bases at V and 0 bases at J, with 15 bases in the middle.

This clonotype was detected only a few times. The chain has TRBV12-3 or TRBV12-4 and TRBJ1-5; unclear D gene. This CDR3 is built from 13 residues. Trimming removed 3 bases from V and 2 bases from J, with 5 bases in between. The DNA for the CDR3 is TGTGCCAGCAGTTTCGATCGCAATCAGCCCCAGCATTTT. It is translated as CASSFDRNQPQHF.

The CDR3 DNA reads as TGTGCCAGCAGTGTCCTCGTTACTAGCAATCAGCCCCAGCATTTT. Protein sequence: CASSVLVTSNQPQHF. The chain is built from TRBV12-3 or TRBV12-4 and TRBJ1-5; the D is unclear. The CDR3 totals 15 residues. Trimming removed 5 bases at V and 0 bases at J, with 11 bases between.

This clonotype was detected ten times or more. The chain couples TRBV7-2 to TRBJ2-7; D is unresolved. Trimming took 1 base from V and 0 from J, leaving 7 bases between them. The CDR3 contains 14 residues. Germline V gives CDR1 SGHTA, CDR2 FQGNSA. CDR3 sequence: CASSLEVASYEQYF. The CDR3 DNA follows: TGTGCCAGCAGCTTAGAAGTCGCCTCCTACGAGCAGTACTTC.